The 21 T cell receptor beta chains given below trace back to one sample, sequenced in a study of shared clonotypes between healthy human individuals. Sequencing was performed with immunoSEQ multiplex PCR; in TCRdb, only in-frame clones are kept and a portion is missing. The sample contains about 490,000 clones, around 79% of which appear only once. Sequencing was performed on PBMCs. Every receptor here comes from a woman aged 40 to 55 in good health. Some clones in this sample may be carry-over from other donors' samples.

The J gene is TRBJ2-5, the V gene TRBV27; D remains ambiguous. This CDR3 is built from 12 residues. The V gene lost 2 bases and the J gene lost 0 bases, with 1 base spanning the gap. Germline V gene lookup returns CDR1 MNHEY and CDR2 SMNVEV (reference sequence). The CDR3: CASSLDQETQYF. Here the CDR3 DNA reads TGTGCCAGCAGTTTAGACCAAGAGACCCAGTACTTC.

This rearrangement joins TRBV29-1 to TRBJ2-2; TRBD2 agrees at 12 bases. This CDR3 is 14 amino acids long. J gave up 8 bases and V 3 bases, and 4 bases lay outside the gene matches. Germline assignment: CDR1 SQVTM and CDR2 ANQGSEA. The CDR3 DNA reads as TGCAGCGTTGAGACTAGCGGGAGCGGTGGGGAGCTGTTTTTT. Amino acid sequence: CSVETSGSGGELFF.

This clone was counted only a few times. The V call is TRBV19, the J call TRBJ1-2; D might be TRBD1 (5 bases). Germline V gives CDR1 LNHDA, CDR2 SQIVND (reference sequence). CDR3 length: 15 residues. V lost 3 bases and J lost 4, with 15 bases in between. The CDR3 coding sequence is TGTGCCAGTAGTATTGGGGCTGGCGGACTCTATGGCTACACCTTC. Protein product: CASSIGAGGLYGYTF.

The chain is built from TRBV28 and TRBJ1-2, with 10 bases fitting TRBD1. The CDR3 length is 13 residues. Germline V gene data show CDR1 as MDHEN and CDR2 as SYDVKM. The junction had 10 bases not matched to a gene; V was cut back by 7 bases and J by 11 bases. The CDR3 loop reads CASTRDRGLGYTF. CDR3 bases: TGTGCCAGCACCCGGGACAGGGGCCTGGGGTACACCTTC.

The chain has TRBV28 and TRBJ1-1; TRBD1 matches at 9 bases. Germline assignment: CDR1 MDHEN and CDR2 SYDVKM. The CDR3 is 15 amino acids. Trimming took 5 bases from V and 4 from J; bases not matched to a gene: 8. CDR3 protein: CASSTGTGSGTEAFF. DNA for the CDR3: TGTGCCAGCAGTACCGGGACAGGGTCGGGCACTGAAGCTTTCTTT.

A few counts support this clone. With a much larger clone just one base away, this may be a read error. The chain uses TRBV30 and TRBJ1-5; D gene uncertain. CDR3 size: 13 residues. The germline gives CDR1 GTSNPN, CDR2 SVGIG (reference sequence). Trimming left V 1 base short and J 4 bases short, with 8 bases between. In nucleotides, the CDR3 is TGTGCCTGGAGTGGGATGGGGAATCAGCCCCAGCATTTT. Translated: CAWSGMGNQPQHF.

The V and J genes are TRBV30 and TRBJ2-5, with D possibly TRBD1 on 6 matching bases. Germline values: CDR1 GTSNPN, CDR2 SVGIG (reference sequence). CDR3 length: 13 residues. V lost 3 bases and J 5 bases, leaving 13 bases between the germline ends. The CDR3 bases are TGTGCCTGGAGGATCCAGGGGCGCGAGACCCAGTACTTC. Translation: CAWRIQGRETQYF.

V usage is TRBV7-2 and J usage is TRBJ2-2; a possible D gene is TRBD1 (6 bases). Germline CDR1 SGHTA, CDR2 FQGNSA. This CDR3 spans 15 amino acids. With 1 base removed from V and 3 bases from J, the gap between germline ends came to 9 bases. Here the CDR3 reads CASSLGGQDTGELFF. DNA for the CDR3: TGTGCCAGCAGCTTAGGGGGACAAGACACCGGGGAGCTGTTTTTT.

This clone was seen a handful of times. The chain uses TRBV7-9 and TRBJ1-5, with no clear D. The CDR3 is 12 residues long. Trimming took off 5 bases at V and 13 bases at J, with 15 bases between the two ends. Germline-derived CDR1 and CDR2 are SEHNR and FQNEAQ (reference sequence). The CDR3 region is CASSIETGDQHF. Here the CDR3 DNA reads TGTGCCAGCAGCATTGAGACCGGGGATCAGCATTTT.

The chain couples TRBV5-4 to TRBJ1-1; 7 nucleotides match TRBD1. The junction had 3 bases not matched to a gene; V was cut back by 3 bases and J by 1 base. CDR1 and CDR2 (germline): SGHNT, YYREEE (reference sequence). The CDR3 sequence is 14 residues long. In DNA form, the CDR3 reads TGTGCCAGCAGCTCGGGACAGCCGAACACTGAAGCTTTCTTT. Translation gives CASSSGQPNTEAFF. Drawing the rest from reference TRBV5-4 and TRBJ1-1, the complete variable domain is ETGVTQSPTHLIKTRGQQVTLRCSSQSGHNTVSWYQQALGQGPQFIFQYYREEENGRGNFPPRFSGLQFPNYSSELNVNALELDDSALYLCASSSGQPNTEAFFGQGTRLTVV.

Here the CDR3 reads CASSPRLAVSTDTQYF. CDR3 nucleotide sequence: TGTGCCAGCAGCCCCCGACTAGCGGTGAGCACAGATACGCAGTATTTT. This rearrangement joins TRBV11-2 to TRBJ2-3; 9 positions agree with TRBD2. CDR1 and CDR2 from the germline V gene are SGHAT and FQNNGV. V gave up 5 bases and J gave up 0 bases; unmatched junction bases: 6. The length of the CDR3 is 16 residues. The full variable domain, in which reference TRBV11-2 and TRBJ2-3 provide the parts outside the CDR3, is EAGVAQSPRYKIIEKRQSVAFWCNPISGHATLYWYQQILGQGPKLLIQFQNNGVVDDSQLPKDRFSAERLKGVDSTLKIQPAKLEDSAVYLCASSPRLAVSTDTQYFGPGTRLTVL.

This sequence joins TRBV7-2 and TRBJ2-3; 9 bases are a match to TRBD2. The trim removed 5 bases at V and 4 bases at J, leaving 13 bases unmatched. The CDR3 spans 17 residues. CDR1 is SGHTA and CDR2 is FQGNSA in the germline V gene. This CDR3 reads CASSLQSGTSIADTQYF. The CDR3 DNA is TGTGCCAGCAGCCTCCAATCCGGGACTAGCATCGCAGATACGCAGTATTTT.

This chain joins TRBV5-4 and TRBJ1-2, with 10 bases identical to TRBD1. Germline-derived CDR1 and CDR2 are SGHNT and YYREEE (reference sequence). J was trimmed by 2 bases and V by 3 bases; bases with no gene match: 7. CDR3 size: 16 residues. The CDR3, as DNA: TGTGCCAGCAGCTGGGACAGGGGCATCCAAAACTATGGCTACACCTTC. It encodes CASSWDRGIQNYGYTF.

The chain couples TRBV6-6 to TRBJ2-2; the D gene is possibly TRBD1 (5 bases). The CDR3 sequence is 14 residues long. V was cut by 10 bases and J by 6 bases, with 18 bases left in between. The germline V gene has CDR1 MNHNY and CDR2 SVGAGI (reference sequence). CDR3 nucleotides: TGTGCCACCAGAGTCAGGGAAAGTGCCGGGGAGCTGTTTTTT. This codes for CATRVRESAGELFF.

The rearrangement uses TRBV5-6 and TRBJ2-7; TRBD1 or TRBD2 may be the D gene (5 bases each). V shed 3 bases and J shed 6 bases, with 16 bases lying between them. Germline V gives CDR1 SGHDT, CDR2 YYEEEE. The CDR3 is made up of 14 amino acids. The DNA for the CDR3 is TGTGCCAGCAGCTCCAGGGAGTTTCGGCGCGAGCAGTACTTC. It codes for CASSSREFRREQYF.

This clone was recorded a few times. This chain joins TRBV10-3 and TRBJ2-1; D is unclear. V dropped 4 bases and J dropped 4 bases, with 5 bases sitting between them. Germline V gives CDR1 ENHRY, CDR2 SYGVKD. This CDR3 comprises 12 residues. The CDR3 DNA follows: TGTGCCATCAGTGGTTCGTACAATGAGCAGTTCTTC. Protein: CAISGSYNEQFF.

This clone appeared once. The chain uses TRBV6-1 and TRBJ1-2; D not certain. Trimming cost V 1 base and J 4 bases, with 10 bases left between them. The CDR3 length is 14 residues. Per the germline V gene, CDR1 is MNHNS and CDR2 is SASEGT. The CDR3 loop reads CASSEVFGPYGYTF. CDR3 nucleotide sequence: TGTGCCAGCAGTGAAGTTTTCGGGCCCTATGGCTACACCTTC.

This clone appeared a few times. The identical CDR3 is also encoded by other nucleotide sequences in the sample. This chain joins TRBV7-2 and TRBJ1-2, with D uncertain. V lost 5 bases and J lost 4, with 14 bases in between. Per the germline V gene, CDR1 is SGHTA and CDR2 is FQGNSA. The CDR3 loop spans 14 amino acids. CDR3 residues: CASSPAGETYGYTF. In DNA, the CDR3 is TGTGCCAGCAGCCCGGCCGGGGAAACCTATGGCTACACCTTC.

This chain joins TRBV5-1 and TRBJ2-7; tentative D call: TRBD1 (6 bases). This CDR3 contains 15 residues. Germline CDR1 and CDR2: SGHRS and YFSETQ. Between the trimmed V and J ends, which lost 4 bases and 9 bases, there was a span of 23 bases. The CDR3 reads CASSPQGLGNAVQYF. Here the CDR3 DNA reads TGCGCCAGCAGCCCCCAGGGGCTGGGGAATGCGGTGCAGTACTTC.

This clone was seen a handful of times. This rearrangement joins TRBV18 to TRBJ2-1; D gene unclear. Germline V gene sequence: CDR1 KGHSH, CDR2 LQKENI. CDR3 size: 12 residues. V lost 0 bases and J lost 4, with 1 base in between. CDR3 sequence reads: CASSPPYNEQFF. The CDR3 DNA reads as TGTGCCAGCTCACCACCTTACAATGAGCAGTTCTTC.

This chain links TRBV6-4 with TRBJ2-1, with 9 bases aligning to TRBD2. CDR1 is MRHNA and CDR2 is SNTAGT in the germline V gene. The CDR3 extends over 16 amino acids. Trimming took 2 bases from V and 2 from J; bases not matched to a gene: 4. CDR3 coding DNA: TGTGCCAGCAGTGACGGGGCGGGAGGGCCCTACAATGAGCAGTTCTTC. Residues: CASSDGAGGPYNEQFF.